A selection of T cell receptor beta chains follows, all from one sample in a study of regulatory T cells in long-lasting Graves disease. TCRdb called the multiplex PCR reads again in MiXCR, with one record for every CDR3 protein. The sample contains more than 300,000 distinct CDR3 sequences, approximately 25% of which appear only once. The specimen comprised peripheral blood mononuclear cells (PBMCs), sampled when the disease was refractory, from a patient treated with antithyroid drugs. Source of these receptors: a woman in her forties with Graves disease. Both conserved end residues are trimmed from each CDR3.

CDR3 protein	CDR3 length	V gene	J gene
SASTPGRDSGELF	13	TRBV29-1	TRBJ2-2
ASSPRGSPYEQY	12	TRBV6-1	TRBJ2-7
ATSDYGSSYNEQF	13	TRBV24-1	TRBJ2-1
ASREPAVLQETQY	13	TRBV6-4	TRBJ2-5
ASSFRDQPQH	10	TRBV28	TRBJ1-5
ASSQRAAGGVSSYEQY	16	TRBV12-3/TRBV12-4	TRBJ2-7
ASSRQSSYEQY	11	TRBV6-1	TRBJ2-7
ASSLAARGFGEQY	13	TRBV7-6	TRBJ2-7
ASTVTNPVETQY	12	TRBV2	TRBJ2-5
ASFTSGHGYT	10	TRBV28	TRBJ1-2
ASSLTGATTQY	11	TRBV7-3	TRBJ2-5
ASSRPLGAGELF	12	TRBV2	TRBJ2-2
ASSFRGRLGSYEQY	14	TRBV5-4	TRBJ2-7
ASSSPGLAGGPVYEQF	16	TRBV7-8	TRBJ2-1
ASSFPTSGDPRYEQY	15	TRBV28	TRBJ2-7
ASSLGRGDTQY	11	TRBV28	TRBJ2-3
ASSQENEDTIY	11	TRBV4-1	TRBJ1-3
SARVGTGAGQPQH	13	TRBV20-1	TRBJ1-5
SASPRTDYLEAF	12	TRBV20-1	TRBJ1-1
AINGKGKGQPQH	12	TRBV10-3	TRBJ1-5
ATSRDRQGRAF	11	TRBV15	TRBJ1-1
ASSLMVNTEAF	11	TRBV7-7	TRBJ1-1
ASSFNAGLGTGELF	14	TRBV5-5	TRBJ2-2
ASNGRVVV	8	TRBV9	TRBJ1-1
ASRNTRGSYNEQF	13	TRBV28	TRBJ2-1
ASSLSPSDEQY	11	TRBV28	TRBJ2-7
ASRSGKPPYEQY	12	TRBV28	TRBJ2-7
ASLQDRGYGYT	11	TRBV28	TRBJ1-2
ASSSRTGRYEQY	12	TRBV28	TRBJ2-7
ASSLTASGRIGELF	14	TRBV7-3	TRBJ2-2
ASSPWTDQNTEAF	13	TRBV7-9	TRBJ1-1
ASGSTNADRGELF	13	TRBV6-1	TRBJ2-2
AWSRDRPYGYT	11	TRBV30	TRBJ1-2
SASGTDEKLF	10	TRBV20-1	TRBJ1-4
ASSQGEGRAYEQY	13	TRBV4-2	TRBJ2-7
SVEGIYILGNQETQY	15	TRBV29-1	TRBJ2-5
ASRTVMGPDYEQY	13	TRBV28	TRBJ2-7
ASSPEHTTEAF	11	TRBV18	TRBJ1-1
ASGQYQETQY	10	TRBV12-5	TRBJ2-5
ASSYPGTGGSYEQY	14	TRBV6-2/TRBV6-3	TRBJ2-7
ASTLGQGSSGANVLT	15	TRBV5-5	TRBJ2-6
ASSRVLLGSYEQY	13	TRBV28	TRBJ2-7
SAGRGTPNYGYT	12	TRBV20-1	TRBJ1-2
ASSLGGGSTGELF	13	TRBV27	TRBJ2-2